The entry that follows covers one T cell receptor beta chain sequence. The sample holds a few counts of this clonotype. Its antigen specificity is not known. Nothing much larger sits one base from this clone, and base qualities are not available. TCRdb lists the instrument as Illumina NovaSeq 6000. cDNA libraries for TCRalpha and TCRbeta were prepared by 5'RACE using constant-segment primers, with sample barcodes and unique molecular identifiers added. RNA was extracted from every sample with Trizol reagent. Amplification of the libraries took two PCR steps, and the second step added a second sample barcode plus Illumina TruSeq adapters. The libraries were sequenced on an Illumina NovaSeq using 2 x 150 bp paired-end reads. On the authors' methods: Reads were demultiplexed and collapsed into UMI-guided consensus sequences with migec v1.2.7. Using mixcr v2.1.11, UMI consensuses were aligned to TRA and TRB V and J templates and then assembled into clonotypes. A clonotype was counted as expanded or contracted only when both edgeR and NoisET called the clonotype significant, with the noise models trained on biological replicates. edgeR calls used a false discovery rate-adjusted p below 0.01 and a log2 fold-change threshold of 1. PCA with hierarchical clustering of max-normalized trajectories of the 1000 most abundant clonotypes was used as exploratory dynamics analysis. Separately sequenced CD4+ and CD8+ repertoires were used to assign a CD4 or CD8 phenotype to each responding clone. TCRdb's own reprocessing of the public reads used fastp at Q25 and MiXCR and kept productive beta chains. Identical CDR3 proteins give one entry, which carries the most common genes and DNA. What appears here as the V and J calls and clone size reflects TCRdb's work, not the paper's. This sample holds 580,000 or so distinct CDR3 sequences; roughly 17% were observed only once. The ten largest clones capture around 8.1% of the sample.

The record originates from a study of T-cell memory formation after mild COVID-19 (dated by TCRdb to about 2021). Background for the entire study: TCR sequence clusters from the two donors were found to be largely donor specific. Two young, previously healthy adult volunteers, one female and one male, were included in the cohort. In two donors, T-cell clones that expanded and contracted after mild COVID-19 were tracked by sequencing TCRalpha and TCRbeta repertoires over time.

Including cysteine and phenylalanine, the CDR3 has 15 amino acids. The entry retains the CDR3 DNA only, 45 bases that are in frame from base 1. For CDR1 and CDR2, the germline V gene lists MNHNS and SASEGT. Here V drops 1 base and J drops 7 bases, and the junction holds 5 bases not matched to any gene. On the study overall, not on this receptor specifically: Clones that contracted from day 15 to 85 showed balanced CD4/CD8 phenotypes, whereas a second wave of clones that expanded from day 15 to 37 leaned towards CD4+. Some responding clones were detected in pre-infection memory, which suggested that pre-existing cross-reactive memory T cells had joined the SARS-CoV-2 response. Contracting CD4+ clones appeared mostly in the CM and EM memory subsets, whereas CD8+ clones were enriched in EMRA. Whether the second-wave clones peaking on day 37 were SARS-CoV-2 specific was not confirmed. Only a couple of mild cases were covered by the study, and larger cohorts that include severe cases with pre-infection samples were considered necessary.

Ficoll-Paque density gradient centrifugation was used to isolate PBMCs. Sequenced sample: PBMCs or a T cell subset sorted from them (not recorded which). This TCR came from an adult woman who had mild COVID-19 (a few samples of this study predate the infection). The sample titles of this study are shuffled in the database, so cell type and time point are left out; the donor was told from shared clones. Here the chain combines TRBV6-1 and TRBJ2-5, with 11 central nucleotides matching TRBD1. DNA sequence: TGTGCCAGCAGTGAAGGAGGACAGGGGGCTTGGACCCAGTACTTC. This sequence encodes CASSEGGQGAWTQYF.